Below are 10 T cell receptor beta chains sequenced from a single sample in a study of shared clonotypes between healthy human individuals. Libraries were prepared by immunoSEQ multiplex PCR; TCRdb keeps only in-frame clonotypes and omits some of them. The sample comprises millions of clones, 85% to 95% of which are singletons, and over 1.5% rests with the top ten. Selected positively for CCR7 and CD45RO-negative, naive CD8 cells excluded terminally differentiated effector memory CD45RA+ cells. The sequenced sample consisted of naive CD8+ T cells from PBMCs. These receptors were taken from a man in his late teens or twenties in good health. Some clones in this sample may be carry-over from other donors' samples.

Notes on this clone: The same CDR3 arises from other DNA sequences in this sample as well. The rearrangement joins TRBV27 to TRBJ2-7; 9 bases map to TRBD1. With V trimmed by 2 bases and J by 5 bases, 10 bases remained unmatched. The CDR3 contains 16 residues. CDR1 MNHEY and CDR2 SMNVEV come from the germline V gene (reference sequence). CDR3 residues: CASSLLTGTGFHEQYF. The CDR3 region has the DNA TGTGCCAGCAGTTTACTTACCGGGACAGGGTTCCACGAGCAGTACTTC.

The V gene is TRBV28, the J gene TRBJ1-1, with D unresolved. Trimming took off 3 bases at V and 0 bases at J, with 11 bases between the two ends. The CDR3 sequence is 15 residues long. Germline V gene lookup returns CDR1 MDHEN and CDR2 SYDVKM. DNA for the CDR3: TGTGCCAGCAGTTTTGTCCCGGGGTTGAACACTGAAGCTTTCTTT. The encoded protein is CASSFVPGLNTEAFF.

This chain connects TRBV28 to TRBJ2-1; unclear D gene. The CDR3 is 12 amino acids. Germline CDR1 and CDR2: MDHEN and SYDVKM. V lost 5 bases to trimming and J lost 9 bases, with 11 bases between them. CDR3 nucleotides: TGTGCCAGCAGTCCACTTGCCGGTGAGCAGTTCTTC. Translation gives CASSPLAGEQFF.

The DNA for the CDR3 is TGTGCCAGCAGAACCGGACATCCTTCGGGTCACGAGCAGTACTTC. Amino acid sequence: CASRTGHPSGHEQYF. This rearrangement joins TRBV27 to TRBJ2-7, with D tentatively TRBD1 (5 bases). This CDR3 region has 15 residues. Germline lookup yields CDR1 MNHEY and CDR2 SMNVEV (reference sequence). V lost 6 bases and J lost 5, with 20 bases in between.

This chain links TRBV4-2 with TRBJ1-5; maybe TRBD1 (6 bases). The CDR3 runs 16 residues. Germline CDR1 LGHNA, CDR2 YNFKEQ. V lost 4 bases to trimming and J lost 0 bases, with 13 bases between them. Here the CDR3 reads CASSLVRGLSNQPQHF. CDR3 nucleotides: TGTGCCAGCAGCCTCGTCCGGGGGCTTAGCAATCAGCCCCAGCATTTT.

This clone was observed once. V gene TRBV19 combines with J gene TRBJ1-5; D gene uncertain. The CDR3 length is 12 residues. Trimming cost V 5 bases and J 6 bases, with 8 bases left between them. Germline CDR1 reads LNHDA; CDR2 reads SQIVND (reference sequence). CDR3 loop: CASSWLGQPQHF. The CDR3 nucleotides are TGTGCCAGTAGTTGGTTGGGTCAGCCCCAGCATTTT.

The chain employs TRBV6-6 and TRBJ1-4; D gene uncertain. There are 12 residues in the CDR3. CDR1 is MNHNY and CDR2 is SVGAGI in the germline V gene (reference sequence). The V gene lost 2 bases and the J gene lost 4 bases, with 2 bases spanning the gap. DNA for the CDR3: TGTGCCAGCAGTTACGATAATGAAAAACTGTTTTTT. It encodes CASSYDNEKLFF.

About this clone itself: One base away lies a much larger clone, so this may be a sequencing read error. Other nucleotide sequences in the sample specify the same CDR3. The rearrangement joins TRBV7-2 to TRBJ2-7; the D is unclear. V was cut by 1 base and J by 3 bases, with 4 bases left in between. In germline, CDR1 is SGHTA, CDR2 FQGNSA. The CDR3 is made up of 12 amino acids. The CDR3 DNA is TGTGCCAGCAGCTTAGTCGTCTACGAGCAGTACTTC. Protein: CASSLVVYEQYF. Looking up the rest from reference TRBV7-2 and TRBJ2-7 gives the full variable domain: GAGVSQSPSNKVTEKGKDVELRCDPISGHTALYWYRQSLGQGLEFLIYFQGNSAPDKSGLPSDRFSAERTGGSVSTLTIQRTQQEDSAVYLCASSLVVYEQYFGPGTRLTVT.

Here the CDR3 reads CASSQPERKQGGQFF. DNA of the CDR3: TGTGCCAGCAGCCAACCTGAGCGGAAACAGGGCGGGCAGTTCTTC. The rearrangement joins TRBV7-9 to TRBJ2-1; perhaps TRBD1 as D (6 bases). The CDR3 extends over 15 amino acids. CDR1 and CDR2 from the germline V gene are SEHNR and FQNEAQ (reference sequence). With 5 bases removed from V and 12 bases from J, the gap between germline ends came to 23 bases.

The V gene is TRBV18, the J gene TRBJ2-3; 12 bases align to TRBD2. Looked up from germline, CDR1 is KGHSH and CDR2 is LQKENI. This CDR3 has 18 residues. V lost 3 bases, J lost 0 bases, and 7 bases stayed unmatched. CDR3 sequence reads: CASSPQPGTSGSTDTQYF. The CDR3 DNA reads as TGTGCCAGCTCACCCCAACCCGGGACTAGCGGGAGCACAGATACGCAGTATTTT.